A single sample is the source of the 22 T cell receptor beta chains below, sequenced in a study of CD8+ T cells in alopecia areata (dated by TCRdb to the late 2010s). The library was produced with the immunoSEQ multiplex PCR assay. RNA was extracted from all samples and reverse transcribed into cDNA, which served as template for TCR sequencing. Held by TCRdb, this immuneACCESS table contains in-frame sequences only and omits some clones. Under half of the omission traces to an unresolved V gene where checked; the cause of the rest is unknown. The sample profile shows about 200,000 clones; more than 45% of them were found once. 5.5% to 6% of the sample belongs to the ten largest clones. According to the study, the label for this sample's time point signals: roughly 26 weeks on oral tofacitinib. The treatment or condition label, read with the paper, signifies: oral pan-JAK inhibitor, 5-10 mg twice daily.

This material consisted of CD4+ T cells sorted from blood, taken at week 24, from a patient treated with tofacitinib. Receptor source: a human donor with alopecia areata.

The J gene is TRBJ1-5, the V gene TRBV25-1; D ambiguous. V was clipped by 6 bases and J by 1 base, with 10 bases between them. Germline loops: CDR1 MGHDK, CDR2 SYGVNS. This CDR3 has 14 residues. CDR3 in DNA: TGTGCCAGCAGCCAATTTGGGAGCAATCAGCCCCAGCATTTT. Protein product: CASSQFGSNQPQHF.

This clone was found a few times. This chain connects TRBV27 to TRBJ2-5, with 10 positions matching TRBD1. CDR3 size: 17 residues. V was clipped by 6 bases and J by 1 base; unmatched bases: 11. Per germline, CDR1 MNHEY and CDR2 SMNVEV (reference sequence). As DNA, the CDR3 is TGTGCCAGCAGCGGGTTAGGGGACAGGGGAAGCCAAGAGACCCAGTACTTC. Encoded protein: CASSGLGDRGSQETQYF.

The chain employs TRBV18 and TRBJ2-7; 9 bases fit TRBD1. The germline CDR1 and CDR2 sequences are KGHSH and LQKENI. The CDR3 loop spans 15 amino acids. J gave up 7 bases and V 3 bases, and 10 bases lay outside the gene matches. This chain's CDR3 is CASSPRTGELGEQYF. CDR3 bases: TGTGCCAGCTCACCCCGGACAGGGGAACTCGGGGAGCAGTACTTC.

The V call is TRBV5-6, the J call TRBJ2-5; the D gene is possibly TRBD1 (6 bases). This CDR3 has 18 residues. The germline CDR1 and CDR2 sequences are SGHDT and YYEEEE. The germline V and J ends were trimmed by 5 bases and 1 base, with 24 bases remaining between them. As DNA, the CDR3 is TGTGCCAGCAGTTCAACCCGAAAAATGGGGGCCCGCCAAGAGACCCAGTACTTC. Protein: CASSSTRKMGARQETQYF.

As for this clone: A much larger clone lies a single base off, so this may be a read error. The chain couples TRBV7-6 to TRBJ2-3, with unresolved D. This CDR3 contains 11 residues. Germline V CDR1 and CDR2: SGHVS, FNYEAQ. The germline V and J ends were trimmed by 4 bases and 2 bases, with 1 base remaining between them. The CDR3: CASSSTDTQYF. CDR3 DNA sequence: TGTGCCAGCAGCTCCACAGATACGCAGTATTTT.

This clone was seen a few times. The V gene is TRBV7-3, the J gene TRBJ2-5; TRBD2 agrees at 16 bases. The CDR3 is 20 residues long. With 4 bases clipped from V and 7 bases from J, the junction kept 18 bases outside the gene matches. Germline CDR1 is SGHTA and CDR2 is FQGTGA. The CDR3 region has the DNA TGTGCCAGCAGCTCAGCAGTAATTGGGACTAGCGGGAGGGGAAGAGGGACCCAGTACTTC. This gives the protein CASSSAVIGTSGRGRGTQYF.

As regards this clone: Other nucleotide sequences in the sample specify the same CDR3. CDR3 bases: TGCAGCGCCGGGACTGGGGAGACCCAGTACTTC. Residues: CSAGTGETQYF. The V gene is TRBV29-1, the J gene TRBJ2-5, with D perhaps TRBD2 (6 bases). Germline CDR1 and CDR2: SQVTM and ANQGSEA. The V gene lost 7 bases and the J gene lost 5 bases, with 11 bases spanning the gap. CDR3 length equals 11 residues. Complete variable domain (other parts from reference TRBV29-1 and TRBJ2-5): SAVISQKPSRDICQRGTSLTIQCQVDSQVTMMFWYRQQPGQSLTLIATANQGSEATYESGFVIDKFPISRPNLTFSTLTVSNMSPEDSSIYLCSAGTGETQYFGPGTRLLVL.

The chain has TRBV29-1 and TRBJ2-5; TRBD2 might be the D (6 bases). V lost 3 bases and J 3 bases, leaving 14 bases between the germline ends. The CDR3 consists of 14 residues. The germline V gene has CDR1 SQVTM and CDR2 ANQGSEA. CDR3: CSVEGGLAEETQYF. In DNA, the CDR3 is TGCAGCGTTGAGGGTGGGTTAGCGGAAGAGACCCAGTACTTC.

V gene TRBV7-3 combines with J gene TRBJ2-5; a weak D match, TRBD1 (5 bases). CDR1 is SGHTA, CDR2 FQGTGA, per germline. The V gene lost 5 bases and the J gene lost 5 bases, with 9 bases spanning the gap. This CDR3 comprises 12 residues. The CDR3 nucleotides read TGTGCCAGCAGCCAAGCAGGGGAGACCCAGTACTTC. This sequence encodes CASSQAGETQYF. The full variable domain, with the rest looked up from reference TRBV7-3 and TRBJ2-5, is GAGVSQTPSNKVTEKGKYVELRCDPISGHTALYWYRQSLGQGPEFLIYFQGTGAADDSGLPNDRFFAVRPEGSVSTLKIQRTERGDSAVYLCASSQAGETQYFGPGTRLLVL.

The chain combines TRBV6-6 with TRBJ2-5; D gene ambiguous. This CDR3 region has 14 residues. Trimming stripped 6 bases from V and 7 bases from J, with 18 bases between. The germline V gene has CDR1 MNHNY and CDR2 SVGAGI (reference sequence). CDR3: CASSPSTTSSTQYF. The CDR3 region has the DNA TGTGCCAGCAGCCCTTCCACCACGAGTTCGACCCAGTACTTC.

The chain employs TRBV7-2 and TRBJ2-3, with TRBD2 matching 11 bases. V was clipped by 1 base and J by 5 bases; unmatched bases: 8. CDR3 size: 17 residues. Per germline, CDR1 SGHTA and CDR2 FQGNSA. The CDR3 protein is CASSLVLSSGGQDTQYF. In nucleotides, the CDR3 is TGTGCCAGCAGCTTAGTTTTGTCTAGCGGGGGGCAAGATACGCAGTATTTT. Filled out from reference TRBV7-2 and TRBJ2-3, the complete variable domain reads GAGVSQSPSNKVTEKGKDVELRCDPISGHTALYWYRQSLGQGLEFLIYFQGNSAPDKSGLPSDRFSAERTGGSVSTLTIQRTQQEDSAVYLCASSLVLSSGGQDTQYFGPGTRLTVL.

This clone is judged medium-sized (0.01 to 0.1%). The chain recombines TRBV2 with TRBJ1-6; D gene uncertain. V shed 9 bases and J shed 10 bases, with 16 bases lying between them. Germline CDR1 and CDR2: SNHLY and FYNNEI. This CDR3 is 13 amino acids long. In nucleotides, the CDR3 is TGTGCCAGTAGACCCGAAACGGAATCACCCCTCCACTTT. It codes for CASRPETESPLHF.

Details on this clone: The sample holds other DNA sequences that translate to the same CDR3. The rearrangement links TRBV5-6 to TRBJ2-7; 9 bases match TRBD1. Germline CDR1 is SGHDT and CDR2 is YYEEEE. The CDR3 runs 14 residues. V lost 3 bases to trimming and J lost 4 bases; unmatched junction nucleotides: 5. The DNA of the CDR3 is TGTGCCAGCAGCTCCGGGACAGGGATATACGAGCAGTACTTC. The encoded protein is CASSSGTGIYEQYF.

This clone has only a few counts. CDR3 loop: CASSRGTSGVWDEQFF. For the CDR3, the DNA is TGCGCCAGCAGCCGCGGGACTAGCGGGGTCTGGGATGAGCAGTTCTTC. This rearrangement joins TRBV4-3 to TRBJ2-1; 13 bases align to TRBD2. The V gene's germline CDR1 is LGHNA and CDR2 YSLEER. Trimming cost V 4 bases and J 8 bases; bases outside gene matches: 8. The CDR3 sequence is 16 residues long.

Concerning this clone: This sample includes further DNA sequences coding for the same CDR3. V gene TRBV7-9 combines with J gene TRBJ2-7; 8 bases line up with TRBD1. The CDR3 runs to 15 residues. The germline V gene encodes CDR1 SEHNR and CDR2 FQNEAQ (reference sequence). The V and J ends lost 5 bases and 1 base, in that order; junction bases with no gene match: 7. CDR3 amino acids: CASSLSTGVSYEQYF. The CDR3 coding sequence is TGTGCCAGCAGCCTTTCGACAGGGGTATCCTACGAGCAGTACTTC.

The V gene is TRBV18, the J gene TRBJ2-7; possibly TRBD1 for D (5 bases). V was cut by 0 bases and J by 6 bases, with 12 bases left in between. There are 14 residues in the CDR3. Germline lookup yields CDR1 KGHSH and CDR2 LQKENI. CDR3 bases: TGTGCCAGCTCACCACCCTACAGGACCGGCGAGCAGTACTTC. It translates to CASSPPYRTGEQYF.

This chain connects TRBV6-5 to TRBJ1-2; 7 positions agree with TRBD1. Per germline, CDR1 MNHEY and CDR2 SVGAGI. V lost 8 bases and J lost 8; bases outside the gene matches: 8. There are 12 residues in the CDR3. The CDR3 nucleotides are TGTGCCAGCGGCCGGACAGGCGACGGCTACACCTTC. As protein: CASGRTGDGYTF.

The rearrangement links TRBV23-1 to TRBJ2-2; D gene unclear. TRBV23-1 counts as an open reading frame of uncertain function. V was pared by 4 bases and J by 3 bases, with 12 bases between. The CDR3 length is 15 residues. CDR3 in DNA: TGCGCCAGCAGTCGCTCCGATTACCACACCGGGGAGCTGTTTTTT. Translating it yields CASSRSDYHTGELFF.

The chain links TRBV2 to TRBJ1-1; TRBD1 might be the D (5 bases). Deletions cut 2 bases from V and 2 bases from J, with 9 bases between. Germline V gene sequence: CDR1 SNHLY, CDR2 FYNNEI. This CDR3 has 14 residues. As DNA, the CDR3 is TGTGCCAGCAGTGAATTGGGGGGAAACACTGAAGCTTTCTTT. This encodes CASSELGGNTEAFF.

This clone was counted only a few times. The sample has other DNA sequences that encode this CDR3 too. This chain connects TRBV20-1 to TRBJ1-5, with D hard to call. Trimming removed 1 base from V and 6 bases from J, with 4 bases in between. The germline CDR1 and CDR2 sequences are DFQATT and SNEGSKA (reference sequence). The CDR3 covers 11 residues. The DNA of the CDR3 is TGCAGTGCTAGAGGATCTCAGCCCCAGCATTTT. Translation: CSARGSQPQHF.

This chain uses TRBV18 with TRBJ1-1; D ambiguous. CDR3 length: 15 residues. Germline assignment: CDR1 KGHSH and CDR2 LQKENI. V gave up 8 bases and J gave up 5 bases, with 21 bases separating them. The chain's CDR3 is CASTQTREKLTEAFF. The CDR3 DNA reads TGTGCCAGCACGCAAACTCGGGAGAAGTTGACTGAAGCTTTCTTT.

The chain has TRBV6-5 and TRBJ1-4, with D possibly being TRBD1 (5 bases). Between the trimmed V and J ends, which lost 0 bases and 6 bases, there was a span of 11 bases. This CDR3 comprises 15 residues. Germline values: CDR1 MNHEY, CDR2 SVGAGI. The CDR3 DNA is TGTGCCAGCAGTTACTCGGGGCAGGGAGATGAAAAACTGTTTTTT. Translated, it gives CASSYSGQGDEKLFF.